This entry lists 4 T cell receptor beta chains sequenced from one sample in a study of molecular identifiers for immune sequencing clone quantification. In TCRdb, the PCR reads were re-called with MiXCR into one record per CDR3 protein. Of about 640,000 distinct CDR3 sequences in the sample, about 20% are singletons; the top ten hold about 0.9%. Sequencing input: naive CD8+ T cells from blood, with Jurkat cell RNA spiked in. Subset described: FACS-sorted CD8+CD4-CCR7+CD45RA+ naive T cells. The receptors shown here come from a human donor in good health. Some libraries in this study had Jurkat cell RNA spiked in.

Comment on this clonotype: A much more abundant neighbour one base away suggests this may be a read error. V usage is TRBV18 and J usage is TRBJ2-5, with a possible D match to TRBD2 (5 bases). The CDR3 consists of 13 residues. Germline CDR1 and CDR2: KGHSH and LQKENI. The CDR3, as DNA: TGTGCCGGCTCCCCGAGAGCGGAAGAGGACCAGTACTTC. It codes for CAGSPRAEEDQYF. Variable domain in full (rest from reference TRBV18 and TRBJ2-5): NAGVMQNPRHLVRRRGQEARLRCSPMKGHSHVYWYRQLPEEGLKFMVYLQKENIIDESGMPKERFSAEFPKEGPSILRIQQVVRGDSAAYFCAGSPRAEEDQYFGPGTRLLVL.

This clonotype was counted many times. The V call is TRBV12-3 or TRBV12-4, the J call TRBJ1-5; D might be TRBD1 (5 bases). Trimming removed 6 bases at V and 3 bases at J, with 9 bases between. The CDR3 has 13 residues. The CDR3 sequence: CASRPGPNQPQHF. In nucleotides, the CDR3 is TGTGCCAGCAGACCGGGACCCAATCAGCCCCAGCATTTT.

The table lists this clonotype with many counts. The V call is TRBV5-1, the J call TRBJ2-7; perhaps TRBD2 as D (6 bases). Looked up from germline, CDR1 is SGHRS and CDR2 is YFSETQ. This CDR3 is built from 14 residues. Trimming took 4 bases from V and 2 from J, leaving 13 bases between them. Here the CDR3 reads CASSGGDRTYEQYF. The DNA of the CDR3 is TGCGCCAGCAGCGGCGGGGACCGAACCTACGAGCAGTACTTC.

This clonotype has only one observation. The chain joins TRBV4-2 to TRBJ2-1; D is tentatively TRBD1 or TRBD2 (5 bases each). CDR1 is LGHNA, CDR2 YNFKEQ, per germline. This CDR3 spans 13 amino acids. V shed 1 base and J shed 5 bases, with 6 bases lying between them. The CDR3 region is CASSQGGDNEQFF. As DNA, the CDR3 is TGTGCCAGCAGCCAAGGAGGGGACAATGAGCAGTTCTTC.